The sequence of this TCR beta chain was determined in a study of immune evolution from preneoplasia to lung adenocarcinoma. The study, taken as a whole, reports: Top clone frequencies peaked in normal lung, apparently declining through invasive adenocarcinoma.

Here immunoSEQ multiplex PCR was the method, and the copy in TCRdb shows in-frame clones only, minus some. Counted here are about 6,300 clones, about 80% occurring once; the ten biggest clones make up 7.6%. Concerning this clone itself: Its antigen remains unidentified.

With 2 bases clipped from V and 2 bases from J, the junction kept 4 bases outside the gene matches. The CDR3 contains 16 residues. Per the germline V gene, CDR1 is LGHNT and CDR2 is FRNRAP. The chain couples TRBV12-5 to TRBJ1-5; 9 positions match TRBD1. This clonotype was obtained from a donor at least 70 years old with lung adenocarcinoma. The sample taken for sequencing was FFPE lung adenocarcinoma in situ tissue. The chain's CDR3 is CASGLRDRECNQPQHF. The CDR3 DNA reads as TGTGCTAGTGGTTTGAGGGACAGGGAATGCAATCAGCCCCAGCATTTT.